This T cell receptor (beta chain) came from a study of T cells in narcolepsy. As for the study in general: Donors had narcolepsy type 1 or type 2, or were healthy controls. Notes on the study in general: Comparing one patient's CSF and blood CD4+ clonotypes highlighted HCRT- and TRIB2-specific autoreactive clonotypes.

This clone was found a few times. Its antigen is not identified. The repertoire was sequenced with immunoSEQ multiplex PCR; TCRdb's copy has only in-frame clones and lacks some. The sample has about 32,000 clones, roughly four fifths seen once; the top ten hold roughly 0.68%. CDR3 length: 12 residues. V was shortened by 7 bases and J by 3 bases, with 7 bases between the two germline ends. Per germline, CDR1 MNHEY and CDR2 SVGAGI. Specimen: memory (CD45RA-) CD4+ T cells from blood. This clonotype was obtained from a human donor in good health. This chain links TRBV6-5 with TRBJ1-5; D unresolved. CDR3 sequence reads: CASTHLNQPQHF. Here the CDR3 DNA reads TGTGCCAGCACGCACCTCAATCAGCCCCAGCATTTT.